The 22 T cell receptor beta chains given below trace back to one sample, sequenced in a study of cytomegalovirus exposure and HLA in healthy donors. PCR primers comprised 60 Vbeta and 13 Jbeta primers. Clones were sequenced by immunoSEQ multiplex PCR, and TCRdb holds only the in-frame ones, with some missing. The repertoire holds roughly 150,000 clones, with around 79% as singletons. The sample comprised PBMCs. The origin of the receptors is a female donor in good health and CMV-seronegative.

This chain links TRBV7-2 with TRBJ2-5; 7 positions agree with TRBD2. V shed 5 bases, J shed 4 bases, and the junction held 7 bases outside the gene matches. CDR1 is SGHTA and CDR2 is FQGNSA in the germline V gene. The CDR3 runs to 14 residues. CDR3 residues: CASSAGRAPETQYF. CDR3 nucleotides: TGTGCCAGCAGCGCAGGGAGGGCCCCAGAGACCCAGTACTTC.

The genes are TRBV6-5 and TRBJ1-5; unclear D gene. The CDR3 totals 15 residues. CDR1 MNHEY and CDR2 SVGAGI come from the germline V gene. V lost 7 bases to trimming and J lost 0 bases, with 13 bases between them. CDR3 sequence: CASTKLGGSNQPQHF. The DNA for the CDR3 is TGTGCCAGCACCAAACTAGGCGGTAGCAATCAGCCCCAGCATTTT.

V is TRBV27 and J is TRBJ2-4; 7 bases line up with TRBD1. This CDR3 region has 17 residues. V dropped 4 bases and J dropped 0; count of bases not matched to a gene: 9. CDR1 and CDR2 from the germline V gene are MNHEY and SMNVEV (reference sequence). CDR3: CASSSNDRALAKNIQYF. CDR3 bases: TGTGCCAGCAGTTCCAACGACAGGGCTTTAGCCAAAAACATTCAGTACTTC.

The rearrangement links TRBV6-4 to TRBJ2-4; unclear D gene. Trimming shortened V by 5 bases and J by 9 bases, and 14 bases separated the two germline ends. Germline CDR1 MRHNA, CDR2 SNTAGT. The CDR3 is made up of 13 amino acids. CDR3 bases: TGTGCCAGCAGTACGAAGGAAGGCGGCATTCAGTACTTC. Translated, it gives CASSTKEGGIQYF.

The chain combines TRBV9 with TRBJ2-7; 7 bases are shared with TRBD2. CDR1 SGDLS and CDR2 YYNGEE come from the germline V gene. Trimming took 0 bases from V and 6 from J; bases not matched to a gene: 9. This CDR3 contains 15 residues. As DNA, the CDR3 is TGTGCCAGCAGCGTAGAATCGGGCGGGAGTAGCGAGCAGTACTTC. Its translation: CASSVESGGSSEQYF.

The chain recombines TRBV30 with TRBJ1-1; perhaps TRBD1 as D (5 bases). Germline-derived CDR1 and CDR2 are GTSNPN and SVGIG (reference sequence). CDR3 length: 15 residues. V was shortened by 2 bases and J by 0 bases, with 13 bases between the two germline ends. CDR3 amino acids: CAWSPWGRLNTEAFF. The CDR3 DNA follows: TGTGCCTGGAGTCCTTGGGGCAGGTTGAACACTGAAGCTTTCTTT.

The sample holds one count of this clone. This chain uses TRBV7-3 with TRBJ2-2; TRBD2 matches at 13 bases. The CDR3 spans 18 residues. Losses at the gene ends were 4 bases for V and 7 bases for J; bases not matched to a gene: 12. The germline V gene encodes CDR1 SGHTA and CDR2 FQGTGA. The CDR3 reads CASSSRGLAGERIGELFF. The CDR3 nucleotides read TGTGCCAGCAGCTCAAGAGGACTAGCGGGAGAAAGGATCGGGGAGCTGTTTTTT.

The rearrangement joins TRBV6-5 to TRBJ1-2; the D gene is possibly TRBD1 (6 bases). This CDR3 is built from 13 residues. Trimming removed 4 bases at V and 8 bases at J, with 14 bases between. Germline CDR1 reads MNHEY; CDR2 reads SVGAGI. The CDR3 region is CASSSPLTGGYTF. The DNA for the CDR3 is TGTGCCAGCAGTTCCCCATTGACAGGAGGCTACACCTTC.

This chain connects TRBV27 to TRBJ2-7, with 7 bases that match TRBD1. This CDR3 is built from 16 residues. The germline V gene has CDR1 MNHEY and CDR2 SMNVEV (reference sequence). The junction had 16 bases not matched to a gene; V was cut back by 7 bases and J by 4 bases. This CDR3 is CASTLGPTGSIYEQYF. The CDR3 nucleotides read TGTGCCAGCACTCTCGGTCCGACAGGGTCGATTTACGAGCAGTACTTC.

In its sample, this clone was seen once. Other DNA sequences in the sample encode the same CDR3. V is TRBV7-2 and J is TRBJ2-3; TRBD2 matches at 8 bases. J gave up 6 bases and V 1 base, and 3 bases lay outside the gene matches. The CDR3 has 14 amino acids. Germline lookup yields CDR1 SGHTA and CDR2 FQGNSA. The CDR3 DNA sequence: TGTGCCAGCAGCTTAGACGGGAGGGTGGATACGCAGTATTTT. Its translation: CASSLDGRVDTQYF. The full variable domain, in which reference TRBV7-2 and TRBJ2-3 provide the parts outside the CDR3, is GAGVSQSPSNKVTEKGKDVELRCDPISGHTALYWYRQSLGQGLEFLIYFQGNSAPDKSGLPSDRFSAERTGGSVSTLTIQRTQQEDSAVYLCASSLDGRVDTQYFGPGTRLTVL.

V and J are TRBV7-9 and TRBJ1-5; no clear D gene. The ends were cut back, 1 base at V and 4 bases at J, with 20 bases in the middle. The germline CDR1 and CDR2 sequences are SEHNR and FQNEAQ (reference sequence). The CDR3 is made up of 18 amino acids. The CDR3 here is CASSLGVPAQAMNQPQHF. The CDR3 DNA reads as TGTGCCAGCAGCTTAGGAGTCCCCGCGCAGGCGATGAATCAGCCCCAGCATTTT.

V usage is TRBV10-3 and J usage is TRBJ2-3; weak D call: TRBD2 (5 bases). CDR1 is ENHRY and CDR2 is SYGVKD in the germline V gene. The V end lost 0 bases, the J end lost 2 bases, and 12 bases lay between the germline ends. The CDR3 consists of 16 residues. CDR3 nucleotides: TGTGCCATCAGTGAGTCGATGGTAGCGTCCACAGATACGCAGTATTTT. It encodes CAISESMVASTDTQYF.

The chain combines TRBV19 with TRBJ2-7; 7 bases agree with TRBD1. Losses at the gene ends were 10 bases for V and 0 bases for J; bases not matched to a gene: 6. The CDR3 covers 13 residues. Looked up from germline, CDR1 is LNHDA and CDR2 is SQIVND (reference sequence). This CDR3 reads CATTGTVSYEQYF. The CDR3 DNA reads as TGTGCCACAACAGGGACAGTCTCCTACGAGCAGTACTTC.

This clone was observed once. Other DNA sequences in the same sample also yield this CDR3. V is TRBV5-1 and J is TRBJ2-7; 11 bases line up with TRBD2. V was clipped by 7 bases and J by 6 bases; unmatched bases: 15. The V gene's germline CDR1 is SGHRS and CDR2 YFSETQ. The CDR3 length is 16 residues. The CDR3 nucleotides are TGCGCCAGCGGCTCCCGGGGGACTAGCGGTGGTGGCGAGCAGTACTTC. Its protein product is CASGSRGTSGGGEQYF.

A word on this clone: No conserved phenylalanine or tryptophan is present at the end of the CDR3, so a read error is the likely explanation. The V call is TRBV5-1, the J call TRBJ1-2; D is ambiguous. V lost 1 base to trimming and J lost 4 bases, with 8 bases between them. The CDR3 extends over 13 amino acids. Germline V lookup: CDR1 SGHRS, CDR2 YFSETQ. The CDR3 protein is CASSLTAFYGYTL. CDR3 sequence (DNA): TGCGCCAGCAGCTTGACAGCTTTCTATGGCTACACCCTC.

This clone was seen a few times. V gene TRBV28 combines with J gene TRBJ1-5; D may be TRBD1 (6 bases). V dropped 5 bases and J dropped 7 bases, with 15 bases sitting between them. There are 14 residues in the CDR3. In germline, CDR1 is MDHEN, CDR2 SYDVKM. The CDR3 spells CASSPHRVDQPQHF. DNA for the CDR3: TGTGCCAGCAGTCCGCACAGGGTAGACCAGCCCCAGCATTTT.

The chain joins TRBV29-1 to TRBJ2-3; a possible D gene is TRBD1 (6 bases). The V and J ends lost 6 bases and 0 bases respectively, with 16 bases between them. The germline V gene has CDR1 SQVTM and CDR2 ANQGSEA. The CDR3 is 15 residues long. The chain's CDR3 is CSVSQGPTSTDTQYF. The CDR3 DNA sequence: TGCAGCGTGTCACAGGGACCAACTAGCACAGATACGCAGTATTTT.

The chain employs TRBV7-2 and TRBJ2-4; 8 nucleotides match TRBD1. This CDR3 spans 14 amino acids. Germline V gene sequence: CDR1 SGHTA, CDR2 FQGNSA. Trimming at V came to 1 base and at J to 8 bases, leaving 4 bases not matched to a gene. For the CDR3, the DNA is TGTGCCAGCAGCTTAGTTCTGGACAGGGACATTCAGTACTTC. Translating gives CASSLVLDRDIQYF.

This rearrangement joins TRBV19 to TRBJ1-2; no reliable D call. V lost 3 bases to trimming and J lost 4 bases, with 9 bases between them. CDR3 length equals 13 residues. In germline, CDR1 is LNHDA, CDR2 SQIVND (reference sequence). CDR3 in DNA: TGTGCCAGTAGTATTTCCCTCGGCTATGGCTACACCTTC. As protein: CASSISLGYGYTF.

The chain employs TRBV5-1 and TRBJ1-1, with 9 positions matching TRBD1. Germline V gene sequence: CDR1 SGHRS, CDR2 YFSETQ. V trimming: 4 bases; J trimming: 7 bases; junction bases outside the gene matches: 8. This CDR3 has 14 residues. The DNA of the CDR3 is TGCGCCAGCAGCACCTCCACGGGACAGGGTGAAGCTTTCTTT. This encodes CASSTSTGQGEAFF.

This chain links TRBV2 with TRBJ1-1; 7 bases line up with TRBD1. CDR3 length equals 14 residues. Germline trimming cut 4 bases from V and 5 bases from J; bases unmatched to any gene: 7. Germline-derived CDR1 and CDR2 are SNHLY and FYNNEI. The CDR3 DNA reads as TGTGCCAGCAGTGTAGAGGGGGCCGGAACTGAAGCTTTCTTT. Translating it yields CASSVEGAGTEAFF. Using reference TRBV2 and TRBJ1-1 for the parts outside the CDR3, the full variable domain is EPEVTQTPSHQVTQMGQEVILRCVPISNHLYFYWYRQILGQKVEFLVSFYNNEISEKSEIFDDQFSVERPDGSNFTLKIRSTKLEDSAMYFCASSVEGAGTEAFFGQGTRLTVV.

The CDR3 loop is CASSIPETYTEAFF. The CDR3 nucleotides read TGTGCCAGTAGTATCCCTGAGACTTACACTGAAGCTTTCTTT. This chain connects TRBV19 to TRBJ1-1; no firm D call. Trimming took 3 bases from V and 3 from J, leaving 11 bases between them. The CDR3 sequence is 14 residues long. Germline CDR1 reads LNHDA; CDR2 reads SQIVND (reference sequence).